This T cell receptor (beta chain) was captured in a study of vaccination effects on CD4 cells after COVID-19. Worth noting for this clone: Its antigen is unidentified.

The ViraFEST assay expanded antigen-specific CD4+ T cells with viral peptide pools before sequencing. Culturing for about 10 days preceded CD4+ T cell isolation. Having tested negative for nucleocapsid antibodies, the vaccine recipients showed no prior SARS-CoV-2 infection. Libraries were prepared by immunoSEQ multiplex PCR; TCRdb keeps only in-frame clonotypes and omits some of them. The table lists approximately 82,000 clones, about 70% of them singletons. Source: CD4+ T cells from PBMCs cultured with HCoV-229E spike peptides, taken before COVID-19 vaccination. The TCR comes from a human donor who received a COVID-19 vaccine.

The CDR3 region has the DNA TGCGCCAGCAGCTTTGGTGGGGACAATGAGCAGTTCTTC. It yields the protein CASSFGGDNEQFF. This chain links TRBV5-1 with TRBJ2-1, with unresolved D. Trimming took off 2 bases at V and 5 bases at J, with 8 bases between the two ends. Germline V gene lookup returns CDR1 SGHRS and CDR2 YFSETQ. The CDR3 extends over 13 amino acids.